This T cell receptor beta chain was sequenced during a study of tumor-infiltrating lymphocytes in oesophageal squamous cell carcinoma (dated by TCRdb to about 2016). This clonotype is regarded as medium-sized (0.01 to 0.1%). This clone's antigen is unknown. No much larger clone is present one base from it, and per-base qualities are unavailable. The library was prepared using PCR. Sequencing took place on an Illumina HiSeq 2000. TCRdb itself trimmed the public reads at Q25 with fastp, ran MiXCR and retained productive beta chains. CDR3 protein sequences are deduplicated, and each keeps its most common genes and DNA. The sample profile shows about 11,000 distinct CDR3 sequences; approximately 59% of them were found once. Of the sample, about 25% is held by the ten largest clones. The CDR3 spans 16 residues, from the cysteine through the phenylalanine. Only the CDR3 DNA is retained, 48 bases long and in frame from the first base. Deletion took 6 bases off V and 0 bases off J, with a span of 12 bases between the germline ends.

Sequencing was done on a sample of esophageal tumor tissue. This TCR derives from a male donor with esophageal squamous cell carcinoma. Recombination joined TRBV12-3 or TRBV12-4 with TRBJ2-6; confidence is insufficient to name the D gene. The nucleotide sequence reads TGTGCCAGCAGCCCCCCCTGGGACTCTGGGGCCAACGTCCTGACTTTC. The resulting protein is CASSPPWDSGANVLTF.